These 10 T cell receptor beta chains originate from one sample sequenced in a study of human T cells and chemical hapten exposure. RNA extraction used unfractionated whole blood as the source of total RNA. TCRdb re-called the 5' RACE reads through MiXCR, storing one row per CDR3 protein. The table includes some 150,000 distinct CDR3 sequences, roughly 4% detected once. These receptors came from a female donor in good health.

This clonotype has only a few counts. The chain carries TRBV27 and TRBJ1-5, with D hard to call. This CDR3 has 13 residues. CDR1 and CDR2 (germline): MNHEY, SMNVEV (reference sequence). The V and J ends lost 6 bases and 8 bases respectively, with 14 bases between them. CDR3 amino acids: CASRPWKGEPQHF. CDR3 nucleotide sequence: TGTGCCAGCAGACCCTGGAAGGGCGAGCCCCAGCATTTT.

This clonotype was picked up many times. The chain combines TRBV4-1 with TRBJ2-1, with 11 nucleotides matching TRBD2. Per the germline V gene, CDR1 is MGHRA and CDR2 is YSYEKL. The J segment lost 7 bases and the V segment lost 2 bases, leaving 7 bases of the junction unmatched. The CDR3 consists of 16 residues. The CDR3 bases are TGCGCCAGCAGCCAACCCGTAGCGGGGGGGGTAAATGAGCAGTTCTTC. It encodes CASSQPVAGGVNEQFF.

There are a few counts of this clonotype. The chain combines TRBV29-1 with TRBJ1-2; weak D call: TRBD1 (5 bases). Deletions cut 3 bases from V and 4 bases from J, with 15 bases between. Germline loops: CDR1 SQVTM, CDR2 ANQGSEA. The CDR3 extends over 14 amino acids. The CDR3: CSVDEGIVAYGYTF. As DNA, the CDR3 is TGCAGCGTTGATGAGGGGATTGTGGCCTATGGCTACACCTTC.

This clonotype was seen many times. The rearrangement uses TRBV7-6 and TRBJ1-1; tentative D call: TRBD1 (6 bases). The length of the CDR3 is 15 residues. Germline V CDR1 and CDR2: SGHVS, FNYEAQ. V was trimmed by 2 bases and J by 2 bases, leaving 12 bases between them. CDR3 DNA sequence: TGTGCCAGCAGCTTACTCACAGGGACCAACACTGAAGCTTTCTTT. It translates to CASSLLTGTNTEAFF.

This clonotype was observed at least ten times. This CDR3 is CARGRSRRCNIVGTGGASYNEQFF. CDR3 nucleotide sequence: TGTGCCAGGGGCAGGTCGCGGCGCTGTAACATTGTGGGGACAGGGGGGGCCTCCTACAATGAGCAGTTCTTC. V is TRBV6-5 and J is TRBJ2-1, with TRBD1 identical over 11 bases. CDR3 length: 24 residues. CDR1 MNHEY and CDR2 SVGAGI come from the germline V gene. V trimming: 9 bases; J trimming: 0 bases; junction bases outside the gene matches: 31.

This clonotype was observed at least ten times. This chain connects TRBV4-1 to TRBJ1-4; unclear D gene. V was shortened by 1 base and J by 8 bases, with 17 bases between the two germline ends. The CDR3 spans 16 residues. Germline lookup yields CDR1 MGHRA and CDR2 YSYEKL. Written as DNA, the CDR3 is TGCGCCAGCAGCCAAGTCGGTCATAGGACGGACGAAAAACTGTTTTTT. Encoded protein: CASSQVGHRTDEKLFF.

Ten or more counts support this clonotype. The chain combines TRBV29-1 with TRBJ1-5, with D perhaps matching TRBD1 (6 bases). This CDR3 region has 16 residues. V gave up 5 bases and J gave up 5 bases, with 22 bases separating them. From germline, CDR1 is SQVTM and CDR2 ANQGSEA. The CDR3 spells CSVRSYGEGGDQPQHF. CDR3 nucleotides: TGCAGCGTTCGAAGCTACGGAGAAGGGGGGGATCAGCCCCAGCATTTT.

This clonotype was seen at least ten times. The chain carries TRBV5-5 and TRBJ1-2; D call uncertain. In germline, CDR1 is SGHKS, CDR2 YYEKEE (reference sequence). V shed 4 bases and J shed 4 bases, with 8 bases lying between them. The CDR3 is made up of 12 amino acids. In DNA form, the CDR3 reads TGTGCCAGCAGCACGATTTCCTATGGCTACACCTTC. Translation: CASSTISYGYTF.

The rearrangement joins TRBV5-1 to TRBJ2-5, with D perhaps matching TRBD1 or TRBD2 (5 bases each). The CDR3 has 13 amino acids. In germline, CDR1 is SGHRS, CDR2 YFSETQ. V shed 5 bases and J shed 2 bases, with 10 bases lying between them. The CDR3 nucleotides are TGCGCCAGCAGAGGGACGCTTCAAGAGACCCAGTACTTC. It yields the protein CASRGTLQETQYF.

This clonotype was recorded many times. V is TRBV12-3 or TRBV12-4 and J is TRBJ1-1; TRBD1 agrees at 8 bases. The CDR3 totals 12 residues. V trimming: 8 bases; J trimming: 7 bases; junction bases outside the gene matches: 6. The CDR3 is CASGQGLGEAFF. The CDR3 DNA follows: TGTGCCAGCGGACAGGGTTTGGGTGAAGCTTTCTTT.